The 3 T cell receptor beta chains in this list originate from one sample, sequenced in a study of T cell responses to AZD1222 COVID-19 vaccine (dated by TCRdb to about 2021). The sample's time point label, decoded: baseline before first vaccination. The library came from the immunoSEQ multiplex PCR assay. Here the immuneACCESS table is served through TCRdb, limited to in-frame sequences with V and J called. Missing clones are a known gap in these copies; in checked studies unresolved V genes cover under half, and the rest lacks a known reason. The sample profile shows about 170,000 clones; more than 80% of them were found once. Jointly, the top ten make up 6.9% of the sample. The input for sequencing was peripheral blood, taken on day 0 of AZD1222 vaccination. These receptors were obtained from an adult in good health.

The rearrangement joins TRBV7-2 to TRBJ2-5, with D unclear. Germline V gene data show CDR1 as SGHTA and CDR2 as FQGNSA. Trimming took off 2 bases at V and 5 bases at J, with 12 bases between the two ends. The CDR3 length is 14 residues. The CDR3, as DNA: TGTGCCAGCAGCTTACCGGGTGGCGAGGAGACCCAGTACTTC. Its translation: CASSLPGGEETQYF.

V gene TRBV27 combines with J gene TRBJ2-7, with D perhaps matching TRBD1 (6 bases). The CDR3 loop spans 16 amino acids. Trimming took 2 bases from V and 7 from J, leaving 21 bases between them. Germline lookup yields CDR1 MNHEY and CDR2 SMNVEV (reference sequence). The CDR3 nucleotides are TGTGCCAGCAGTTTAGGGGGACGGACAGCGTCGAGTGAGCAGTACTTC. Translated, it gives CASSLGGRTASSEQYF.

The rearrangement uses TRBV6-5 and TRBJ1-1, with D possibly TRBD1 on 6 matching bases. The CDR3 length is 13 residues. Trimming took off 2 bases at V and 6 bases at J, with 10 bases between the two ends. Germline V lookup: CDR1 MNHEY, CDR2 SVGAGI. In DNA form, the CDR3 reads TGTGCCAGCAGTTACCGGGGACACCCTGAAGCTTTCTTT. The encoded protein is CASSYRGHPEAFF.